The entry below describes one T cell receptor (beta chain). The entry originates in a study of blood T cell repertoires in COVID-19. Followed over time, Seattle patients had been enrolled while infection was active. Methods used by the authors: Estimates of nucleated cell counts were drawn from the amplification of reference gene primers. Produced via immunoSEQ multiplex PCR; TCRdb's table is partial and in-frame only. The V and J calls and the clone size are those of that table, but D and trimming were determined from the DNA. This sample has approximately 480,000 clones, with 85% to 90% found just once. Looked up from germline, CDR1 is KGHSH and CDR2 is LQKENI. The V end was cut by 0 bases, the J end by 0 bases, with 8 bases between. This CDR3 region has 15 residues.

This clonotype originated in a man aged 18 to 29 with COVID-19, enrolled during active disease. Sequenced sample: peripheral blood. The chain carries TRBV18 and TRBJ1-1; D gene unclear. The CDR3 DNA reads TGTGCCAGCTCACCACCCGGACTCCTGAACACTGAAGCTTTCTTT. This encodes CASSPPGLLNTEAFF.